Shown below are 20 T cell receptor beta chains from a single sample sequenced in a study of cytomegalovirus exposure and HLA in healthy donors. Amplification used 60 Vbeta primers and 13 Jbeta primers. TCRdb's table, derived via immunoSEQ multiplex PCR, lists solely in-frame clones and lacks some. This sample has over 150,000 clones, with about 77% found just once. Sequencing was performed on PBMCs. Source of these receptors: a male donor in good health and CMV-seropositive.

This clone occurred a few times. The CDR3 here is CASRPDRGQGSPLHF. Written as DNA, the CDR3 is TGTGCCAGCAGACCGGACAGGGGGCAAGGATCACCCCTCCACTTT. The chain joins TRBV6-5 to TRBJ1-6; 11 bases are shared with TRBD1. V gave up 6 bases and J gave up 10 bases; unmatched junction bases: 8. Germline V lookup: CDR1 MNHEY, CDR2 SVGAGI. The CDR3 consists of 15 residues.

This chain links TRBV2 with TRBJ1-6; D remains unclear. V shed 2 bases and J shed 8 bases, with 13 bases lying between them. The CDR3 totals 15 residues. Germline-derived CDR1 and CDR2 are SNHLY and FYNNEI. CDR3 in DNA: TGTGCCAGCAGTGAAACGGGCCGGGAAGATTCACCCCTCCACTTT. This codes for CASSETGREDSPLHF.

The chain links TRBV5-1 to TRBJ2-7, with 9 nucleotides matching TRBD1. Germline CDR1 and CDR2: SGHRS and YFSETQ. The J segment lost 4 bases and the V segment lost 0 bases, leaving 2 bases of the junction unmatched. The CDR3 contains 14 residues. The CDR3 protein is CASSLGDREYEQYF. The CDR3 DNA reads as TGCGCCAGCAGCTTGGGGGACAGGGAGTACGAGCAGTACTTC.

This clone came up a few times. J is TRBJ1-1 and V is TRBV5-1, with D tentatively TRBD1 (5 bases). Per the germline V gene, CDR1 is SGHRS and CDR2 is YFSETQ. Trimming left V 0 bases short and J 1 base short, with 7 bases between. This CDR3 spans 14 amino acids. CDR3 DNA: TGCGCCAGCAGCTTGGCGACAGCGAACACTGAAGCTTTCTTT. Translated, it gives CASSLATANTEAFF.

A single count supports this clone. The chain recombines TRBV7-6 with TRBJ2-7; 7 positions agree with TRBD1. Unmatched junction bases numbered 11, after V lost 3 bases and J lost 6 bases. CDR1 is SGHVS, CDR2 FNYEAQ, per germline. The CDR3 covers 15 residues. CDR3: CASSFLRQGFAEQYF. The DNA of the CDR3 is TGTGCCAGCAGCTTCTTACGACAGGGTTTTGCCGAGCAGTACTTC. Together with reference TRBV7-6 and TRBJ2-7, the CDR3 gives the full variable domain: GAGVSQSPRYKVTKRGQDVALRCDPISGHVSLYWYRQALGQGPEFLTYFNYEAQQDKSGLPNDRFSAERPEGSISTLTIQRTEQRDSAMYRCASSFLRQGFAEQYFGPGTRLTVT.

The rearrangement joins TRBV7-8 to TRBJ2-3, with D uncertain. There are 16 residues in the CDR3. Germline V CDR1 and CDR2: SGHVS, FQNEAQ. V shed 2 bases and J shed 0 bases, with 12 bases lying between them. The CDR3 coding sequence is TGTGCCAGCAGCTTAATGGCTGCCTTAAGCACAGATACGCAGTATTTT. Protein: CASSLMAALSTDTQYF.

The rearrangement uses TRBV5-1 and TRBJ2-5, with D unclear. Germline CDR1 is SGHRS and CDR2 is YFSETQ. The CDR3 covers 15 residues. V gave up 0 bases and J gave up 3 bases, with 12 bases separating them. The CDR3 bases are TGCGCCAGCAGCTTGGAGATTAGCATCGAAGAGACCCAGTACTTC. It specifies CASSLEISIEETQYF.

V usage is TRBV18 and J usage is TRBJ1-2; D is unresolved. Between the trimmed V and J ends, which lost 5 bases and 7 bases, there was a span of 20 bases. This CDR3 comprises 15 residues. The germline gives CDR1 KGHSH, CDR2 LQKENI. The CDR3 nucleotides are TGTGCCAGCTCAGCCGGGTCCCGCTATACTTTTGGCTACACCTTC. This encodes CASSAGSRYTFGYTF. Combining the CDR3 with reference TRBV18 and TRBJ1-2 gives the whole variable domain NAGVMQNPRHLVRRRGQEARLRCSPMKGHSHVYWYRQLPEEGLKFMVYLQKENIIDESGMPKERFSAEFPKEGPSILRIQQVVRGDSAAYFCASSAGSRYTFGYTFGSGTRLTVV.

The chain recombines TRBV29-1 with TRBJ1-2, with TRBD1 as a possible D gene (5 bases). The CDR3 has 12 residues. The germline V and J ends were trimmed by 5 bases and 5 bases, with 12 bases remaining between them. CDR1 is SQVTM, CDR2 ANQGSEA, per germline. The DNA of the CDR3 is TGCAGCGTTCGGCAGGGCCGATATGGCTACACCTTC. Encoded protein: CSVRQGRYGYTF. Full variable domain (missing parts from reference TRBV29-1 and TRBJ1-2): SAVISQKPSRDICQRGTSLTIQCQVDSQVTMMFWYRQQPGQSLTLIATANQGSEATYESGFVIDKFPISRPNLTFSTLTVSNMSPEDSSIYLCSVRQGRYGYTFGSGTRLTVV.

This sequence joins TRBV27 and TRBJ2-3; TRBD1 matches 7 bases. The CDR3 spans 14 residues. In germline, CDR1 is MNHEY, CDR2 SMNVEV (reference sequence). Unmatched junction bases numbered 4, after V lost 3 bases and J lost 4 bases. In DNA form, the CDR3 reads TGTGCCAGCAGTTTCTACGACAGGGCAGATACGCAGTATTTT. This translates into CASSFYDRADTQYF.

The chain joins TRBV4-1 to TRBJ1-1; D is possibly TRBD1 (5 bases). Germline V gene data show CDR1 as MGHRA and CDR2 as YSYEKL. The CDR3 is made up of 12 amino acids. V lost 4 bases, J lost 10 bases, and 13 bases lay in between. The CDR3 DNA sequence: TGCGCCAGCAGCCCGTGGGGGAGGGTAGCTTTCTTT. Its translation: CASSPWGRVAFF.

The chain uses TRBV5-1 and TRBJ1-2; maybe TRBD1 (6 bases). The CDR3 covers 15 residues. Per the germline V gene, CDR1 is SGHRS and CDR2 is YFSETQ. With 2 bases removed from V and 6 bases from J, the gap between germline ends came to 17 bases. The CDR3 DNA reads TGCGCCAGCAGCTTCGCAGGGGCTCCATTAGATGGCTACACCTTC. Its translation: CASSFAGAPLDGYTF.

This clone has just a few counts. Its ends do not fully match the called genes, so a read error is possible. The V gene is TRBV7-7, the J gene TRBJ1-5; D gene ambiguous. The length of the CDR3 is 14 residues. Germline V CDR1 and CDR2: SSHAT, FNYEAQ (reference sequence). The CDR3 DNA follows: TGTGCTAGCAGAGCAACGGGAGCTAATCAGCCCCAGCATTTT. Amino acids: CASRATGANQPQHF. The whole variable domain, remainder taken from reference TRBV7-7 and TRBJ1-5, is GAGVSQSPRYKVTKRGQDVTLRCDPISSHATLYWYQQALGQGPEFLTYFNYEAQPDKSGLPSDRFSAERPEGSISTLTIQRTEQRDSAMYRCASRATGANQPQHFGDGTRLSIL.

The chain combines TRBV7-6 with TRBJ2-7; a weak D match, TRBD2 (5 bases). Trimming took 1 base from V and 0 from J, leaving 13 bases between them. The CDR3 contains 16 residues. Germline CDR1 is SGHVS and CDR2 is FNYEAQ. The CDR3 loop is CASSLGAGESSYEQYF. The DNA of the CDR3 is TGTGCCAGCAGCTTAGGAGCCGGGGAGAGCTCCTACGAGCAGTACTTC.

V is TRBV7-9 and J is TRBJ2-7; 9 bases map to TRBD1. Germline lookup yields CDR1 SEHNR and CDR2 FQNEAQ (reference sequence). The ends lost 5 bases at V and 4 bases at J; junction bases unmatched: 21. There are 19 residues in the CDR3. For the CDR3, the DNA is TGTGCCAGCAGCGTCACGGGGTCCCAGACAGGGGGGATCACTTACGAGCAGTACTTC. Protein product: CASSVTGSQTGGITYEQYF.

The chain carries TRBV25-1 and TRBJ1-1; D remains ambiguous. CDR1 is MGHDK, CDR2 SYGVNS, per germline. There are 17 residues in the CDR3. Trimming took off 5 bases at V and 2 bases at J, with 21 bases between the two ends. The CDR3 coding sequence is TGTGCCAGCAGTTACGCCCCCTGGGCCGAGGGTAACACTGAAGCTTTCTTT. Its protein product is CASSYAPWAEGNTEAFF.

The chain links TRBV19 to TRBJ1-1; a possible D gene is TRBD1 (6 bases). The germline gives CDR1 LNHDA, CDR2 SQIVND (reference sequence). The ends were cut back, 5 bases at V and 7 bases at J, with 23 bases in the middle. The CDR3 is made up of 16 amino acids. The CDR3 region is CASSLVGFGQFYEAFF. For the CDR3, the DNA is TGTGCCAGTAGTTTAGTGGGATTCGGACAGTTTTATGAAGCTTTCTTT. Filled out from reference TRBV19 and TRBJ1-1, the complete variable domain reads DGGITQSPKYLFRKEGQNVTLSCEQNLNHDAMYWYRQDPGQGLRLIYYSQIVNDFQKGDIAEGYSVSREKKESFPLTVTSAQKNPTAFYLCASSLVGFGQFYEAFFGQGTRLTVV.

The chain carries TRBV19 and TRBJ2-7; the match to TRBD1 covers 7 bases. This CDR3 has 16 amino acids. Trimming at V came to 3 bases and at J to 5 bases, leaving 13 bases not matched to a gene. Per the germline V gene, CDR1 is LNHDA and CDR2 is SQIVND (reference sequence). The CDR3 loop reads CASSIKRQGTLDEQYF. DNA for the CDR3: TGTGCCAGTAGTATCAAAAGACAGGGAACCCTTGACGAGCAGTACTTC.

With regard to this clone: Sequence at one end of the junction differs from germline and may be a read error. Here the CDR3 reads CASSDGRDGNAIYF. In DNA, the CDR3 is TGTGCCAGCAGTGACGGGCGGGATGGAAACGCCATATATTTT. The chain joins TRBV6-4 to TRBJ1-3; no clear D gene. The CDR3 sequence is 14 residues long. CDR1 is MRHNA, CDR2 SNTAGT, per germline.

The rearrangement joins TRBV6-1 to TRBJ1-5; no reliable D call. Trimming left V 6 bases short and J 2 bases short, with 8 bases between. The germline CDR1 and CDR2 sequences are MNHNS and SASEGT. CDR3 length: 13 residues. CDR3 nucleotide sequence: TGTGCCAGCAGCCCCCGAGGCAATCAGCCCCAGCATTTT. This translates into CASSPRGNQPQHF.